This TCR beta chain was recorded in a study of blood T cell repertoires in COVID-19. Overall study context: Sources were T cells, B-cell-depleted T cells, or PBMCs; the material itself was cDNA or gDNA.

Patients of the Seattle cohort, enrolled during active infection, were followed longitudinally. Per the original methods: The authors estimated nucleated cell counts from reference gene primer amplification. The method was immunoSEQ multiplex PCR; TCRdb's version includes in-frame clones alone and lacks a portion of them. D and trimming were read from the DNA, whereas the V and J calls and clone size are those reported in that table. The profile covers approximately 350,000 clones, with roughly 90% appearing a single time and less than 3.5% taken by the ten largest. The sequence was collected from a woman in her 30s with COVID-19, enrolled during active disease. The specimen sequenced was peripheral blood.

The CDR3 reads CASSQSAGTGVADTQYF. CDR3 nucleotides: TGCGCCAGCAGCCAATCCGCCGGGACAGGGGTTGCAGATACGCAGTATTTT. The V call is TRBV4-1, the J call TRBJ2-3, with 10 nucleotides matching TRBD1. Germline V gene lookup returns CDR1 MGHRA and CDR2 YSYEKL. Trimming at V came to 2 bases and at J to 4 bases, leaving 9 bases not matched to a gene. This CDR3 has 17 residues.